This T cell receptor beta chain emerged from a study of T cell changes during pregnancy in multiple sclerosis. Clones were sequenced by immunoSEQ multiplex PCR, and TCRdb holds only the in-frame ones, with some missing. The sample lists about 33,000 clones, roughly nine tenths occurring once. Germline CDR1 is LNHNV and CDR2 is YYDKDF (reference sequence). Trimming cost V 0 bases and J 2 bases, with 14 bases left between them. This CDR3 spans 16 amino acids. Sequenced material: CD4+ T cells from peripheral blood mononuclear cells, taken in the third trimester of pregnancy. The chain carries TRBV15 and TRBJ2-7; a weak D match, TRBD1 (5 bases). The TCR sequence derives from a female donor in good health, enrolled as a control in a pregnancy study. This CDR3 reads CATSREGVGQTYEQYF. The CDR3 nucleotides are TGTGCCACCAGCAGAGAAGGGGTAGGGCAAACCTACGAGCAGTACTTC.